This passage covers 20 T cell receptor beta chains from one sample sequenced in a study of T cell changes during pregnancy in multiple sclerosis. Profiled with immunoSEQ multiplex PCR; TCRdb holds only in-frame clones, not every one. This table has tens of thousands of clones, 92% appearing once. The specimen comprised CD4+ T cells from peripheral blood mononuclear cells, sampled in the third trimester of pregnancy. These receptors were obtained from a female donor in good health, enrolled as a control in a pregnancy study.

J is TRBJ1-2 and V is TRBV11-2; D is ambiguous. The V gene lost 5 bases and the J gene lost 4 bases, with 8 bases spanning the gap. CDR1 is SGHAT, CDR2 FQNNGV, per germline. CDR3 length equals 12 residues. The CDR3 sequence is CASSPSSYGYTF. The CDR3 DNA is TGTGCCAGCAGCCCCTCCAGCTATGGCTACACCTTC.

The V gene is TRBV18, the J gene TRBJ1-4; D is perhaps TRBD1 (5 bases). The germline V and J ends were trimmed by 4 bases and 8 bases, with 20 bases remaining between them. Germline loops: CDR1 KGHSH, CDR2 LQKENI. The CDR3 spans 16 residues. For the CDR3, the DNA is TGTGCCAGCTCACTGGGCCGCATCGGGGGAGAAGAAAAACTGTTTTTT. Its protein product is CASSLGRIGGEEKLFF.

This clone turned up a few times. CDR3: CASSLGGREGQPQHF. In DNA form, the CDR3 reads TGTGCCAGCAGCCTCGGGGGTCGAGAAGGTCAGCCCCAGCATTTT. The V and J genes are TRBV7-2 and TRBJ1-5; tentatively, D is TRBD1 (5 bases). Trimming cost V 5 bases and J 6 bases, with 17 bases left between them. Germline CDR1 and CDR2: SGHTA and FQGNSA. The CDR3 has 15 amino acids.

This chain connects TRBV2 to TRBJ1-2; D is ambiguous. In germline, CDR1 is SNHLY, CDR2 FYNNEI. CDR3 length equals 17 residues. Trimming shortened V by 5 bases and J by 2 bases, and 21 bases separated the two germline ends. CDR3 coding DNA: TGTGCCAGCAGTCCCCTCCGGTCGGGCACGGGGAACTATGGCTACACCTTC. It yields the protein CASSPLRSGTGNYGYTF.

This chain uses TRBV15 with TRBJ1-5; 8 bases line up with TRBD1. The J segment lost 6 bases and the V segment lost 0 bases, leaving 10 bases of the junction unmatched. This CDR3 has 17 residues. The germline V gene encodes CDR1 LNHNV and CDR2 YYDKDF (reference sequence). Written as DNA, the CDR3 is TGTGCCACCAGCAGAGATGCGGCAGGGGGCTTGGGTCAGCCCCAGCATTTT. Encoded protein: CATSRDAAGGLGQPQHF.

V usage is TRBV6-1 and J usage is TRBJ1-4; D gene uncertain. CDR3 length: 16 amino acids. Germline V lookup: CDR1 MNHNS, CDR2 SASEGT. Trimming took off 4 bases at V and 3 bases at J, with 15 bases between the two ends. CDR3: CASSADRSGANEKLFF. CDR3 in DNA: TGTGCCAGCAGTGCTGACCGGAGCGGGGCTAATGAAAAACTGTTTTTT.

V and J are TRBV5-5 and TRBJ2-4, with 12 bases fitting TRBD1. CDR1 and CDR2 (germline): SGHKS, YYEKEE (reference sequence). The CDR3 totals 15 residues. The trim removed 2 bases at V and 8 bases at J, leaving 5 bases unmatched. CDR3 amino acids: CASSLGGTGGDIQYF. In nucleotides, the CDR3 is TGTGCCAGCAGCTTAGGTGGGACAGGGGGCGACATTCAGTACTTC.

In this sample, this clone turned up once. The rearrangement links TRBV7-9 to TRBJ2-6, with D perhaps TRBD2 (7 bases). CDR3 size: 17 residues. CDR1 and CDR2 (germline): SEHNR, FQNEAQ (reference sequence). V lost 11 bases and J 0 bases, leaving 20 bases between the germline ends. CDR3 DNA: TGTGCCGTTGGGGGGGCTAACTCTCACTCTGGGGCCAACGTCCTGACTTTC. Translating it yields CAVGGANSHSGANVLTF.

The rearrangement uses TRBV7-2 and TRBJ1-5, with 7 bases lining up with TRBD1. The germline gives CDR1 SGHTA, CDR2 FQGNSA. Trimming at V came to 3 bases and at J to 3 bases, leaving 5 bases not matched to a gene. The CDR3 is 15 residues long. In DNA form, the CDR3 reads TGTGCCAGCAGCTTCGGGGGACAGCTCAATCAGCCCCAGCATTTT. The encoded protein is CASSFGGQLNQPQHF.

Details on this clone: The junction shows a germline mismatch at one end, possibly a read error. The V call is TRBV6-1, the J call TRBJ1-2, with TRBD1 matching 8 bases. The CDR3 covers 13 residues. CDR1 and CDR2 (germline): MNHNS, SASEGT. CDR3 in DNA: TGTGCCAGCAGTGAAGAGTCCGGACAGGGTGAATCCTTC. Residues: CASSEESGQGESF.

V usage is TRBV19 and J usage is TRBJ1-5; D is uncertain. Germline loops: CDR1 LNHDA, CDR2 SQIVND (reference sequence). The CDR3 totals 15 residues. V gave up 9 bases and J gave up 0 bases, with 15 bases separating them. As DNA, the CDR3 is TGTGCCAGCACTAGTAGGAACCCTAGCAATCAGCCCCAGCATTTT. As protein: CASTSRNPSNQPQHF.

The chain uses TRBV7-2 and TRBJ1-6; D remains ambiguous. V dropped 2 bases and J dropped 5 bases, with 13 bases sitting between them. Germline CDR1 and CDR2: SGHTA and FQGNSA. The CDR3 covers 16 residues. In DNA, the CDR3 is TGTGCCAGCAGCTTATCGGAGGCCCGGAATAATTCACCCCTCCACTTT. It yields the protein CASSLSEARNNSPLHF. Based on the CDR3 plus reference TRBV7-2 and TRBJ1-6, the full variable domain is GAGVSQSPSNKVTEKGKDVELRCDPISGHTALYWYRQSLGQGLEFLIYFQGNSAPDKSGLPSDRFSAERTGGSVSTLTIQRTQQEDSAVYLCASSLSEARNNSPLHFGNGTRLTVT.

The J gene is TRBJ1-4, the V gene TRBV11-2, with TRBD1 matching over 9 bases. Germline values: CDR1 SGHAT, CDR2 FQNNGV. The CDR3 is 14 residues long. J was trimmed by 5 bases and V by 5 bases; bases with no gene match: 3. CDR3 region: CASSAGTGNEKLFF. The CDR3 DNA follows: TGTGCCAGCAGCGCCGGGACAGGGAATGAAAAACTGTTTTTT. Full variable domain (missing parts from reference TRBV11-2 and TRBJ1-4): EAGVAQSPRYKIIEKRQSVAFWCNPISGHATLYWYQQILGQGPKLLIQFQNNGVVDDSQLPKDRFSAERLKGVDSTLKIQPAKLEDSAVYLCASSAGTGNEKLFFGSGTQLSVL.

This clone is medium-sized by share. The chain has TRBV7-2 and TRBJ1-1; D is unclear. Between the trimmed V and J ends, which lost 1 base and 1 base, there was a span of 7 bases. CDR3 length equals 14 residues. CDR1 and CDR2 (germline): SGHTA, FQGNSA. DNA for the CDR3: TGTGCCAGCAGCTTAGGGGCCTCGAACACTGAAGCTTTCTTT. Translating it yields CASSLGASNTEAFF.

This chain uses TRBV5-1 with TRBJ2-7, with 9 bases matching TRBD1. Trimming took 7 bases from V and 6 from J; bases not matched to a gene: 14. The CDR3 totals 15 residues. CDR1 and CDR2 from the germline V gene are SGHRS and YFSETQ. The CDR3, as DNA: TGCGCCAGCTTGCCCGGCGGGACAGGGACGGGCGAGCAGTACTTC. Encoded protein: CASLPGGTGTGEQYF.

The chain employs TRBV28 and TRBJ1-3; D call uncertain. V was cut by 2 bases and J by 0 bases, with 5 bases left in between. From germline, CDR1 is MDHEN and CDR2 SYDVKM. This CDR3 has 14 residues. The DNA of the CDR3 is TGTGCCAGCAGTTTACTGAGCTCTGGAAACACCATATATTTT. Its translation: CASSLLSSGNTIYF.

V and J are TRBV6-6 and TRBJ1-3, with D uncertain. The V gene's germline CDR1 is MNHNY and CDR2 SVGAGI (reference sequence). The CDR3 is 14 residues long. Trimming took 10 bases from V and 2 from J, leaving 15 bases between them. CDR3 protein: CATLTSEAGNTIYF. In DNA, the CDR3 is TGTGCCACGTTGACCTCAGAGGCTGGAAACACCATATATTTT.

V gene TRBV19 combines with J gene TRBJ1-3, with D perhaps TRBD1 (5 bases). Trimming left V 4 bases short and J 2 bases short, with 9 bases between. CDR3 length: 14 residues. CDR1 and CDR2 from the germline V gene are LNHDA and SQIVND (reference sequence). CDR3 in DNA: TGTGCCAGTAGTACAGGGCTCGCTGGAAACACCATATATTTT. As protein: CASSTGLAGNTIYF.

This chain's CDR3 is CASSQREETQYF. The CDR3 DNA sequence: TGCGCCAGCAGCCAGAGGGAAGAGACCCAGTACTTC. The chain joins TRBV4-1 to TRBJ2-5; tentative D call: TRBD2 (5 bases). Germline V gene data show CDR1 as MGHRA and CDR2 as YSYEKL. CDR3 length: 12 residues. Trimming took off 3 bases at V and 3 bases at J, with 5 bases between the two ends.

The chain employs TRBV7-2 and TRBJ1-5; 10 nucleotides match TRBD1. The CDR3 has 15 amino acids. Germline V lookup: CDR1 SGHTA, CDR2 FQGNSA. Trimming at V came to 7 bases and at J to 5 bases, leaving 8 bases not matched to a gene. The CDR3, as DNA: TGTGCCAGCACCGATTCTGACAGGGGGCATCAGCCCCAGCATTTT. Its protein product is CASTDSDRGHQPQHF.